This entry features one T cell receptor (beta chain) sequence. With only one base between it and a far larger clone, this is likely a read error. The data stem from a study of prognosis after radiotherapy for stage I lung cancer. Germline V gene sequence: CDR1 MRHNA, CDR2 SNTAGT. The junction had 17 bases not matched to a gene; V was cut back by 7 bases and J by 5 bases. The CDR3 is 16 residues long. Genomic DNA provided the template from which TCR beta CDR3 was amplified by two-round multiplex PCR. Specific primers for each TRBV and TRBJ gene were what first-round PCR used. MiXCR, applied by TCRdb to the multiplex PCR reads, yields one record per CDR3 protein. The table lists 15,000 to 20,000 distinct CDR3 sequences, over 25% of them singletons.

V and J are TRBV6-4 and TRBJ2-7, with 7 positions matching TRBD2. The receptor was derived from a donor at least 50 years old with non-small cell lung cancer. Sample: PBMCs, taken before or after stereotactic body radiation therapy (not recorded which). The CDR3 spells CASTTRGEWTVDEQYF. The CDR3 bases are TGTGCCAGCACCACCCGGGGGGAGTGGACTGTTGACGAGCAGTACTTC.